These 9 T cell receptor beta chains share one sample of origin, sequenced in a study of long-term antiretroviral therapy in people with HIV. Survey-level immunoSEQ v3.0 assays were run. Repertoires were generated with immunoSEQ multiplex PCR, while TCRdb's copy carries only in-frame clones and drops some. Found here are 14,000 or so clones, 80% to 85% of them singletons; the top ten hold approximately 15%. Specimen: unsorted PBMCs, collected 1.8 years before starting antiretroviral therapy. The receptors originated from a woman between 40 and 50 years old with HIV.

This clone was counted a single time. The chain is built from TRBV29-1 and TRBJ2-1, with unresolved D. Germline CDR1 SQVTM, CDR2 ANQGSEA. CDR3 length equals 14 residues. The V end lost 4 bases, the J end lost 8 bases, and 18 bases lay between the germline ends. The CDR3 sequence: CSVAVGSWVDEQFF. The CDR3 region has the DNA TGCAGCGTTGCGGTTGGCTCATGGGTCGATGAGCAGTTCTTC.

The CDR3 nucleotides read TGTGCCAGCAGCTTGCGACAGGCAGAGACCCAGTACTTC. Translated: CASSLRQAETQYF. This chain links TRBV7-2 with TRBJ2-5; tentative D call: TRBD1 (6 bases). The CDR3 runs 13 residues. Per germline, CDR1 SGHTA and CDR2 FQGNSA. Trimming removed 3 bases from V and 4 bases from J, with 9 bases in between.

The V and J genes are TRBV28 and TRBJ2-1; the match to TRBD2 covers 11 bases. J lost 3 bases, V lost 6 bases, and 4 bases had no gene match. CDR1 is MDHEN, CDR2 SYDVKM, per germline. This CDR3 has 15 amino acids. CDR3 DNA sequence: TGTGCCAGCAGGTTAGCGGGAGGGATCTACAATGAGCAGTTCTTC. Protein product: CASRLAGGIYNEQFF.

The chain recombines TRBV28 with TRBJ2-7; a possible D gene is TRBD2 (5 bases). Between the trimmed V and J ends, which lost 7 bases and 7 bases, there was a span of 11 bases. Per the germline V gene, CDR1 is MDHEN and CDR2 is SYDVKM. This CDR3 contains 11 residues. In DNA, the CDR3 is TGTGCCAGCACCTCCGGGGTTGAGCAGTACTTC. This codes for CASTSGVEQYF.

This clone was seen just once. The chain uses TRBV5-1 and TRBJ1-1; a weak D match, TRBD1 (5 bases). Trimming removed 3 bases from V and 7 bases from J, with 16 bases in between. Germline CDR1 is SGHRS and CDR2 is YFSETQ. The CDR3 totals 14 residues. CDR3 DNA sequence: TGCGCCAGCAGCTCATCAGGGAGAGTGGGTGAAGCTTTCTTT. Its translation: CASSSSGRVGEAFF.

CDR3 nucleotide sequence: TGTGCCAGCATCCAGGGGTCTGAAGCTTTCTTT. It yields the protein CASIQGSEAFF. The chain is built from TRBV7-9 and TRBJ1-1; possible D gene TRBD1, 6 bases. The germline V gene has CDR1 SEHNR and CDR2 FQNEAQ (reference sequence). This CDR3 has 11 residues. With 7 bases removed from V and 6 bases from J, the gap between germline ends came to 9 bases. Combining the CDR3 with reference TRBV7-9 and TRBJ1-1 gives the whole variable domain DTGVSQNPRHKITKRGQNVTFRCDPISEHNRLYWYRQTLGQGPEFLTYFQNEAQLEKSRLLSDRFSAERPKGSFSTLEIQRTEQGDSAMYLCASIQGSEAFFGQGTRLTVV.

The rearrangement joins TRBV28 to TRBJ1-1; 7 nucleotides line up with TRBD1. CDR1 is MDHEN and CDR2 is SYDVKM in the germline V gene. The CDR3 length is 14 residues. Unmatched junction bases numbered 14, after V lost 8 bases and J lost 8 bases. The CDR3 nucleotides are TGTGCCAGCTTCCAAGGACAGGTTCTCGTCGAAGCTTTCTTT. It translates to CASFQGQVLVEAFF.

The rearrangement joins TRBV6-5 to TRBJ1-2, with D hard to call. The germline CDR1 and CDR2 sequences are MNHEY and SVGAGI. The CDR3 loop spans 15 amino acids. V was cut by 8 bases and J by 8 bases, with 24 bases left in between. CDR3 in DNA: TGTGCCAGCTGGGCCCCAGCGACCCAACGAGTCGGCTACACCTTC. Translation gives CASWAPATQRVGYTF.

J is TRBJ2-5 and V is TRBV5-4; 7 bases line up with TRBD2. There are 13 residues in the CDR3. The trim removed 2 bases at V and 5 bases at J, leaving 3 bases unmatched. From germline, CDR1 is SGHNT and CDR2 YYREEE (reference sequence). The chain's CDR3 is CASSFSLAETQYF. CDR3 coding DNA: TGTGCCAGCAGCTTTTCACTAGCGGAGACCCAGTACTTC.